The 8 T cell receptor beta chains below were found in one sample sequenced in a study of shared clonotypes between healthy human individuals. Assay used: immunoSEQ multiplex PCR; TCRdb lists only in-frame clones, some missing. The sample yields 1 million to 1.3 million clones, about 80% seen once. The sample taken for sequencing was memory CD4+ T cells from PBMCs. Stated subset: CD45RA-negative fraction. These receptors originate from a man aged 18 to 30 in good health. Some clones in this sample may be carry-over from other donors' samples.

This sequence joins TRBV6-6 and TRBJ2-3, with D unclear. CDR3 length: 12 amino acids. The V and J ends lost 7 bases and 8 bases respectively, with 13 bases between them. Germline CDR1 is MNHNY and CDR2 is SVGAGI (reference sequence). CDR3 nucleotide sequence: TGTGCCAGCATAGGAGCCACCCGTACGCAGTATTTT. Amino acids: CASIGATRTQYF.

Note on this clone: Other DNA sequences in this sample translate to the same CDR3. This sequence joins TRBV30 and TRBJ1-1; D not resolved. The CDR3 consists of 13 residues. The germline V gene has CDR1 GTSNPN and CDR2 SVGIG (reference sequence). Trimming removed 2 bases at V and 0 bases at J, with 7 bases between. The DNA for the CDR3 is TGTGCCTGGAGTCCAGCCTTGAACACTGAAGCTTTCTTT. This codes for CAWSPALNTEAFF. The full variable domain, its missing parts supplied by reference TRBV30 and TRBJ1-1, is SQTIHQWPATLVQPVGSPLSLECTVEGTSNPNLYWYRQAAGRGLQLLFYSVGIGQISSEVPQNLSASRPQDRQFILSSKKLLLSDSGFYLCAWSPALNTEAFFGQGTRLTVV.

The chain uses TRBV6-5 and TRBJ2-7; the match to TRBD2 covers 8 bases. Germline V gene lookup returns CDR1 MNHEY and CDR2 SVGAGI. The J segment lost 6 bases and the V segment lost 2 bases, leaving 12 bases of the junction unmatched. CDR3 length: 16 residues. The CDR3 is CASSYVNPRSGGEQYF. The CDR3 bases are TGTGCCAGCAGTTACGTGAATCCTAGGAGCGGGGGCGAGCAGTACTTC.

This clone was detected many times. This chain uses TRBV10-2 with TRBJ2-5; D perhaps matches TRBD2 (6 bases). Germline V gene lookup returns CDR1 WSHSY and CDR2 SAAADI. V gave up 8 bases and J gave up 5 bases, with 12 bases separating them. CDR3 length: 12 residues. This CDR3 is CASGGLPETQYF. The CDR3 DNA sequence: TGCGCCAGCGGGGGACTCCCGGAGACCCAGTACTTC.

The CDR3 DNA sequence: TGTGCCAGCAGTCCTAGCGGGATTGGGTTCTACGAGCAGTACTTC. It codes for CASSPSGIGFYEQYF. The V call is TRBV6-5, the J call TRBJ2-5, with 9 positions matching TRBD2. The J call could be wrong; TRBJ2-7 is a better fit for the DNA end. The germline V gene encodes CDR1 MNHEY and CDR2 SVGAGI. The CDR3 length is 15 residues.

The V call is TRBV7-2, the J call TRBJ1-1; D gene ambiguous. Germline CDR1 SGHTA, CDR2 FQGNSA. Trimming shortened V by 1 base and J by 0 bases, and 12 bases separated the two germline ends. This CDR3 contains 16 residues. The CDR3 loop reads CASSLGQAPVNTEAFF. Here the CDR3 DNA reads TGTGCCAGCAGCTTAGGGCAGGCCCCCGTGAACACTGAAGCTTTCTTT. Complete variable domain (other parts from reference TRBV7-2 and TRBJ1-1): GAGVSQSPSNKVTEKGKDVELRCDPISGHTALYWYRQSLGQGLEFLIYFQGNSAPDKSGLPSDRFSAERTGGSVSTLTIQRTQQEDSAVYLCASSLGQAPVNTEAFFGQGTRLTVV.

The rearrangement uses TRBV29-1 and TRBJ1-2; 10 nucleotides agree with TRBD1. Trimming at V came to 8 bases and at J to 8 bases, leaving 11 bases not matched to a gene. This CDR3 has 13 amino acids. Germline V gene data show CDR1 as SQVTM and CDR2 as ANQGSEA. The CDR3 region is CSTRTGGFGGYTF. The CDR3 nucleotides read TGCAGCACGCGGACAGGGGGATTCGGAGGCTACACCTTC.

The DNA of the CDR3 is TGTGCCAGCAGCGTAGGGGACCTAAATGAGCAGTTCTTC. Its translation is CASSVGDLNEQFF. The genes are TRBV9 and TRBJ2-1; D may be TRBD1 or TRBD2 (5 bases each). The CDR3 length is 13 residues. CDR1 is SGDLS and CDR2 is YYNGEE in the germline V gene. V was cut by 0 bases and J by 7 bases, with 8 bases left in between.